The T cell receptor beta chain described here comes from a study of blood T cell repertoires in COVID-19 (dated by TCRdb to the early 2020s). Turning to the overall study: Samples covering the acute and convalescent phases of COVID-19 were provided by collaborators in the United States, Italy and Spain. The prospective study material was composed of cDNA or gDNA derived from T cells, B-cell-depleted T cells, or PBMCs. The dataset comprised deeply sampled blood TCRbeta repertoires from subjects exposed to, actively infected with, or recovered from COVID-19. A freely available public database, intended as a resource for researchers studying the immune response to SARS-CoV-2, is where the repertoires were released. The samples were drawn from the first 160 participants of the ongoing ImmuneRACE study and from roughly 1,300 subjects provided by 6 global collaborators. Sample metadata almost always included a de-identified subject ID, COVID-19 status, age in years and sex. Where available, HLA class I and class II types were taken from metadata supplied by the sample provider and were not determined by assay-based typing. Paper-wide results and their limitations: The quantity of clinical and demographic metadata differed by source and by participant and was supplied without curation.

In the case of this clone: It lacks a known antigen. Base qualities are not at hand, and no much larger clone is one base apart.

TCRbeta CDR3 regions were amplified from genomic DNA using the immunoSEQ Assay, a bias-controlled multiplex PCR. Turning to the authors' computational methods: Within the assay, amplification of reference gene primers was used to estimate how many nucleated cells each sample contained. Sequence reads were collapsed and filtered to measure the absolute abundance of every unique TCRbeta CDR3 rearrangement. For each sample, productive Simpson clonality was calculated as the square root of Simpson's diversity index over productive rearrangements. As stored in TCRdb, this immuneACCESS dataset retains in-frame rearrangements with V and J assigned. A fraction of the clones does not appear; measured against another copy, unresolved V genes explain less than half of the discrepancy, and the remainder lacks a known reason. V and J calls and clone size are as listed in that table; D and trimming were resolved from the DNA. The sample table lists approximately 90,000 clones, under 85% of them with a count of one. In total, the top ten clones hold approximately 13% of the sample.

Clipping removes 3 bases from V and 2 bases from J, with 5 as the unmatched junction base count. CDR3 length: 14 amino acids, cysteine to phenylalanine. Here the CDR3 DNA is all that survives: 42 bases in frame from base 1. CDR1 and CDR2 are drawn from the germline V gene (reference sequence): DFQATT, SNEGSKA. Each collaborating institution followed its own protocols to collect whole blood in K2EDTA tubes. Collaborator samples were shipped for TCRbeta analysis as frozen whole blood, isolated PBMCs, or DNA extracted from either sample type. This TCR was sampled from a human donor in a cohort sampled during active COVID-19. Sequenced sample: peripheral blood. The chain couples TRBV20-1 to TRBJ2-3; 7 middle bases align to TRBD2. The encoded CDR3 is CSASQRGATDTQYF. In nucleotide form, the sequence is TGCAGTGCTAGTCAGCGGGGAGCCACAGATACGCAGTATTTT.